One and the same sample provided the 28 T cell receptor beta chains below, sequenced in a study of cytomegalovirus exposure and HLA in healthy donors. The primer mix had 60 Vbeta and 13 Jbeta primers. Repertoires were generated with immunoSEQ multiplex PCR, while TCRdb's copy carries only in-frame clones and drops some. Of around 110,000 clones listed, around 66% are singletons. What was sequenced was PBMCs. Source of these receptors: a man aged 18 to 35 in good health and CMV-seronegative.

In the case of this clone: The junction and the germline gene differ at one end; a read error may be behind it. The CDR3 protein is CASRLGLAGGRYNEQFF. The CDR3 region has the DNA TGTGCCAGCCGCTTGGGACTAGCGGGAGGGAGATACAATGAGCAGTTCTTC. This chain uses TRBV5-4 with TRBJ2-1; 16 bases align to TRBD2. CDR3 length equals 17 residues. Germline V gene sequence: CDR1 SGHNT, CDR2 YYREEE (reference sequence). Full variable domain (rest looked up from reference TRBV5-4 and TRBJ2-1): ETGVTQSPTHLIKTRGQQVTLRCSSQSGHNTVSWYQQALGQGPQFIFQYYREEENGRGNFPPRFSGLQFPNYSSELNVNALELDDSALYLCASRLGLAGGRYNEQFFGPGTRLTVL.

This clone was observed once. The rearrangement links TRBV6-1 to TRBJ1-2; 11 bases are shared with TRBD1. CDR3 length equals 13 residues. The germline V gene encodes CDR1 MNHNS and CDR2 SASEGT. Trimming at V came to 11 bases and at J to 7 bases, leaving 9 bases not matched to a gene. CDR3 protein: CAVEDRGHSGYTF. As DNA, the CDR3 is TGTGCCGTGGAGGACAGGGGGCATTCTGGCTACACCTTC.

In its sample, this clone was seen a few times. The rearrangement uses TRBV28 and TRBJ2-5; possible D gene TRBD1, 5 bases. Germline assignment: CDR1 MDHEN and CDR2 SYDVKM. This CDR3 is built from 14 residues. Trimming cost V 3 bases and J 4 bases, with 12 bases left between them. The CDR3 here is CASSFSPGLETQYF. CDR3 nucleotides: TGTGCCAGCAGTTTCTCCCCAGGGTTAGAGACCCAGTACTTC.

The chain links TRBV6-1 to TRBJ2-7; 9 bases are shared with TRBD1. Germline-derived CDR1 and CDR2 are MNHNS and SASEGT. The CDR3 runs 14 residues. V lost 5 bases to trimming and J lost 7 bases; unmatched junction nucleotides: 9. The CDR3 sequence: CASSTRQGEGEQYF. The CDR3 coding sequence is TGTGCCAGCAGTACCCGACAGGGGGAGGGGGAGCAGTACTTC.

The chain links TRBV4-3 to TRBJ2-7; a possible D gene is TRBD2 (5 bases). CDR1 is LGHNA, CDR2 YSLEER, per germline. CDR3 length equals 15 residues. Trimming left V 1 base short and J 2 bases short, with 12 bases between. CDR3: CASSQGALAPYEQYF. The CDR3 DNA is TGCGCCAGCAGCCAAGGGGCCTTAGCGCCCTACGAGCAGTACTTC.

The chain links TRBV4-3 to TRBJ2-2, with TRBD1 as a possible D gene (6 bases). This CDR3 spans 15 amino acids. Germline values: CDR1 LGHNA, CDR2 YSLEER. Trimming took 0 bases from V and 4 from J, leaving 9 bases between them. The CDR3 reads CASSQESGATGELFF. CDR3 DNA sequence: TGCGCCAGCAGCCAAGAATCAGGGGCCACCGGGGAGCTGTTTTTT.

The genes are TRBV25-1 and TRBJ2-3, with 9 nucleotides matching TRBD2. This CDR3 is built from 14 residues. Trimming took 8 bases from V and 0 from J; bases not matched to a gene: 3. Germline values: CDR1 MGHDK, CDR2 SYGVNS. The CDR3 DNA follows: TGTGCCAGCGGGACTAGCCGAAGCACAGATACGCAGTATTTT. Protein product: CASGTSRSTDTQYF.

In this sample, this clone turned up a few times. V is TRBV29-1 and J is TRBJ2-1; the match to TRBD1 covers 7 bases. Germline CDR1 reads SQVTM; CDR2 reads ANQGSEA. The CDR3 is made up of 15 amino acids. The V segment lost 2 bases and the J segment 5 bases; nucleotides outside the gene matches: 9. The CDR3 coding sequence is TGCAGCGTTGAAAGAGGTGTGCAGGGGGACAATGAGCAGTTCTTC. This translates into CSVERGVQGDNEQFF.

The chain has TRBV29-1 and TRBJ2-2; D is ambiguous. V was trimmed by 5 bases and J by 3 bases, leaving 7 bases between them. This CDR3 spans 12 amino acids. Germline CDR1 and CDR2: SQVTM and ANQGSEA. This CDR3 reads CSVCRYTGELFF. In nucleotides, the CDR3 is TGCAGCGTTTGCAGGTACACCGGGGAGCTGTTTTTT.

This sequence joins TRBV5-8 and TRBJ2-4, with 8 bases lining up with TRBD1. After removal of 2 bases from V and 7 bases from J, the junction contained 5 bases not matched to a gene. This CDR3 has 14 residues. CDR1 is SGHTS, CDR2 YDEGEE, per germline. Here the CDR3 DNA reads TGTGCCAGCAGCTTCAGGGGGCGCGGGAACATTCAGTACTTC. Translated: CASSFRGRGNIQYF.

The V call is TRBV7-2, the J call TRBJ2-3; 9 bases are shared with TRBD1. The CDR3 is 13 amino acids. Germline loops: CDR1 SGHTA, CDR2 FQGNSA. V lost 2 bases and J lost 9; bases outside the gene matches: 3. CDR3 DNA sequence: TGTGCCAGCAGCTTACTGACAGGGGGGACGCAGTATTTT. Translating gives CASSLLTGGTQYF.

The V and J genes are TRBV6-6 and TRBJ1-1; perhaps TRBD1 as D (5 bases). Germline-derived CDR1 and CDR2 are MNHNY and SVGAGI (reference sequence). The V end was cut by 8 bases, the J end by 2 bases, with 18 bases between. This CDR3 spans 15 amino acids. CDR3 region: CASPGAGAINTEAFF. For the CDR3, the DNA is TGTGCCAGCCCTGGTGCTGGGGCGATTAACACTGAAGCTTTCTTT.

This clone was recorded a few times. V usage is TRBV10-2 and J usage is TRBJ1-5; 9 bases match TRBD1. CDR3 size: 14 residues. Germline V gene data show CDR1 as WSHSY and CDR2 as SAAADI. Germline trimming cut 9 bases from V and 2 bases from J; bases unmatched to any gene: 5. CDR3 nucleotide sequence: TGCGCCAGGACAGGGGGACGGGGCAATCAGCCCCAGCATTTT. As protein: CARTGGRGNQPQHF.

The CDR3 DNA reads as TGTGCCAGCAGATCCCGGGACAGGGTGGTCTACGAGCAGTACTTC. Translating gives CASRSRDRVVYEQYF. The chain couples TRBV6-1 to TRBJ2-7; 9 bases line up with TRBD1. Germline V gives CDR1 MNHNS, CDR2 SASEGT. V lost 6 bases to trimming and J lost 3 bases; unmatched junction nucleotides: 9. The CDR3 is 15 residues long.

The J gene is TRBJ1-5, the V gene TRBV2, with 7 positions matching TRBD1. The CDR3 contains 13 residues. Germline V gives CDR1 SNHLY, CDR2 FYNNEI. V was clipped by 7 bases and J by 1 base; unmatched bases: 1. CDR3 protein: CASKTGSNQPQHF. The CDR3 coding sequence is TGTGCCAGCAAGACAGGGAGCAATCAGCCCCAGCATTTT.

The chain employs TRBV4-2 and TRBJ2-2, with 8 bases identical to TRBD2. After removal of 3 bases from V and 5 bases from J, the junction contained 8 bases not matched to a gene. CDR1 LGHNA and CDR2 YNFKEQ come from the germline V gene. This CDR3 comprises 16 residues. The CDR3 DNA reads TGTGCCAGCAGCCACGGGGGACTAGACGAGACCGGGGAGCTGTTTTTT. This translates into CASSHGGLDETGELFF.

The table lists this clone with a few counts. The chain combines TRBV10-3 with TRBJ2-2, with 10 bases that match TRBD1. J was trimmed by 8 bases and V by 5 bases; bases with no gene match: 8. Germline CDR1 ENHRY, CDR2 SYGVKD. This CDR3 is 15 amino acids long. The CDR3 region is CAISIRQGAVGELFF. The CDR3, as DNA: TGTGCCATCAGTATTCGACAGGGGGCAGTTGGGGAGCTGTTTTTT.

The table lists this clone with a few counts. The chain has TRBV7-2 and TRBJ2-7; the match to TRBD1 covers 7 bases. Germline CDR1 SGHTA, CDR2 FQGNSA. The CDR3 consists of 14 residues. The junction had 4 bases not matched to a gene; V was cut back by 2 bases and J by 3 bases. CDR3 nucleotide sequence: TGTGCCAGCAGCTTAACACAGGGGAACTACGAGCAGTACTTC. Translation gives CASSLTQGNYEQYF.

The chain carries TRBV5-6 and TRBJ2-3; D uncertain. The CDR3 spans 15 residues. The germline V gene has CDR1 SGHDT and CDR2 YYEEEE. V lost 5 bases and J lost 2, with 15 bases in between. The CDR3 DNA reads as TGTGCCAGCAGTTCCAAGTTACACACCACAGATACGCAGTATTTT. It translates to CASSSKLHTTDTQYF.

J is TRBJ2-5 and V is TRBV7-6; possibly TRBD2 for D (6 bases). This CDR3 contains 16 residues. The V gene's germline CDR1 is SGHVS and CDR2 FNYEAQ. V lost 5 bases and J lost 1, with 17 bases in between. The CDR3 region has the DNA TGTGCCAGCAGCCCCTCATGGGCGGGGTTCCAAGAGACCCAGTACTTC. Translation: CASSPSWAGFQETQYF.

This clone was seen a handful of times. CDR3 in amino acids: CASSLGGRREDGYTF. The CDR3 DNA sequence: TGTGCCAGCAGCTTAGGAGGCCGCAGGGAGGATGGCTACACCTTC. The rearrangement joins TRBV11-2 to TRBJ1-2, with TRBD1 as a possible D gene (5 bases). Deletions cut 1 base from V and 6 bases from J, with 15 bases between. From germline, CDR1 is SGHAT and CDR2 FQNNGV. This CDR3 is built from 15 residues.

CDR3 amino acids: CASSSTGDSDTQYF. The CDR3 DNA follows: TGTGCCAGCAGTTCGACAGGGGATAGTGATACGCAGTATTTT. J is TRBJ2-3 and V is TRBV6-6, with 8 bases lining up with TRBD1. This CDR3 has 14 residues. Germline assignment: CDR1 MNHNY and CDR2 SVGAGI (reference sequence). The J segment lost 6 bases and the V segment lost 4 bases, leaving 6 bases of the junction unmatched.

This clone was picked up a small number of times. J is TRBJ2-7 and V is TRBV7-6; TRBD1 agrees at 7 bases. Trimming at V came to 2 bases and at J to 6 bases, leaving 19 bases not matched to a gene. CDR1 and CDR2 (germline): SGHVS, FNYEAQ. This CDR3 spans 18 amino acids. The chain's CDR3 is CASSLRSGTDQAGGEQYF. The CDR3 DNA reads as TGTGCCAGCAGCTTACGTTCCGGGACAGACCAGGCAGGGGGCGAGCAGTACTTC. Combining the CDR3 with reference TRBV7-6 and TRBJ2-7 gives the whole variable domain GAGVSQSPRYKVTKRGQDVALRCDPISGHVSLYWYRQALGQGPEFLTYFNYEAQQDKSGLPNDRFSAERPEGSISTLTIQRTEQRDSAMYRCASSLRSGTDQAGGEQYFGPGTRLTVT.

This clone was picked up a small number of times. V is TRBV9 and J is TRBJ1-5, with 7 positions matching TRBD1. The CDR3 covers 14 residues. With 1 base clipped from V and 5 bases from J, the junction kept 3 bases outside the gene matches. Germline loops: CDR1 SGDLS, CDR2 YYNGEE. CDR3 nucleotide sequence: TGTGCCAGCAGCGTAACAGGGGTTGATCAGCCCCAGCATTTT. This translates into CASSVTGVDQPQHF.

This clone was picked up one time. J is TRBJ2-2 and V is TRBV10-1, with D perhaps matching TRBD2 (6 bases). The CDR3 is made up of 13 amino acids. Germline V CDR1 and CDR2: WNHNN, SYGVQD (reference sequence). V lost 2 bases, J lost 5 bases, and 6 bases lay in between. CDR3 loop: CASSEGGTGELFF. CDR3 coding DNA: TGCGCCAGCAGTGAGGGGGGGACCGGGGAGCTGTTTTTT.

The genes are TRBV5-1 and TRBJ1-5; D gene ambiguous. The CDR3 is 14 amino acids. V shed 2 bases and J shed 7 bases, with 13 bases lying between them. The germline gives CDR1 SGHRS, CDR2 YFSETQ. This chain's CDR3 is CASSLEGRGQPQHF. CDR3 in DNA: TGCGCCAGCAGCTTAGAAGGTAGAGGGCAGCCCCAGCATTTT.

This clone was seen more than once but under ten times. The chain joins TRBV10-2 to TRBJ2-7, with D maybe TRBD2 (7 bases). This CDR3 is built from 15 residues. Per the germline V gene, CDR1 is WSHSY and CDR2 is SAAADI. Trimming took off 0 bases at V and 3 bases at J, with 12 bases between the two ends. CDR3 DNA: TGCGCCAGCAGTGAGTCGGGGGGGGGCGACTACGAGCAGTACTTC. Protein product: CASSESGGGDYEQYF.

This clone was detected once. The V and J genes are TRBV10-3 and TRBJ2-2, with D possibly matching TRBD1 (5 bases). The CDR3 length is 18 residues. The V gene's germline CDR1 is ENHRY and CDR2 SYGVKD. V shed 6 bases and J shed 3 bases, with 23 bases lying between them. CDR3 loop: CAIRDSIGHRAYTGELFF. The CDR3 DNA is TGTGCCATCAGAGACAGCATAGGGCATAGGGCATACACCGGGGAGCTGTTTTTT.